A selection of T cell receptor beta chains follows, all from one sample in a study of radiation and T cells in renal cell carcinoma. Here immunoSEQ multiplex PCR was the method, and the copy in TCRdb shows in-frame clones only, minus some. The sample lists about 150,000 clones; about 88% were seen once. The material sequenced was blood, taken from a patient whose treatment included radiotherapy and nephrectomy. The receptor source for this set is a woman between 70 and 85 years old with renal cell carcinoma. Each CDR3 is given with its conserved first and last residue. The order of the fields is V gene, J gene, clone size, CDR3 protein. Clone size is not always given. Where it is, it says once, few, many or a class for expanded clones.

>TRBV9|TRBJ1-1|few
CASSVDFNTEAFF
>TRBV7-2|TRBJ1-6|.
CASRQDRSSPLHF
>TRBV5-1|TRBJ2-2|.
CASTTGRGSNTGELFF
>TRBV4-1|TRBJ2-1|.
CASSQEGGSQFF
>TRBV11-3|TRBJ1-1|.
CASSRGGALMGTEAFF
>TRBV11-2|TRBJ2-7|.
CASSFWQASSYEQYF
>TRBV2|TRBJ1-4|.
CASSEGKLFF
>TRBV4-3|TRBJ1-2|.
CASSQVQGTSVGYTF
>TRBV5-5|TRBJ2-1|.
CASSLVWGPNEQFF
>TRBV30|TRBJ1-6|once
CAWSVKGGRNSPLHF
>TRBV27|TRBJ2-7|.
CASSTGTGRSEQYF
>TRBV9|TRBJ1-1|.
CASSKLENTEAFF
>TRBV30|TRBJ2-7|.
CATPGTSGAYEQYF
>TRBV4-2|TRBJ2-3|.
CASSQERGQDTQYF
>TRBV4-3|TRBJ1-2|.
CASSTRLQSIYGYTF
>TRBV5-6|TRBJ2-1|.
CASSLGLAGAEQFF
>TRBV5-1|TRBJ2-7|.
CASSLDYRKTREQYF
>TRBV9|TRBJ2-7|once
CASSAQGGGAGLYEQYF
>TRBV4-2|TRBJ1-2|.
CASSRKQGAYGYTF
>TRBV10-2|TRBJ1-3|.
CASKDHSKLGNTIYF
>TRBV5-4|TRBJ2-5|.
CASSPQRGETQYF
>TRBV7-8|TRBJ2-1|.
CASSDLPYNEQFF
>TRBV19|TRBJ1-1|.
CASSSRGKVEAFF
>TRBV7-3|TRBJ1-1|.
CASSATRALRVNTEAFF
>TRBV5-4|TRBJ1-1|.
CASSWRQGNTEAFF
>TRBV29-1|TRBJ2-1|few
CSVERLAVNNEQFF
>TRBV5-1|TRBJ2-5|.
CASSLDRGAQGTQYF
>TRBV11-2|TRBJ1-5|.
CASSLDRGNNQPQHF
>TRBV9|TRBJ1-1|.
CASSVKRNTEAFF
>TRBV7-8|TRBJ1-6|.
CASSTIRVGDSPLHF
>TRBV29-1|TRBJ2-1|.
CSVEGSGRVSYNEQFF
>TRBV7-2|TRBJ2-1|.
CASSFTSGTYNEQFF
>TRBV5-1|TRBJ2-2|.
CASSLGQGNTGELFF
>TRBV5-1|TRBJ1-6|.
CASSPGEDSPLHF
>TRBV6-1|TRBJ2-1|.
CASRGSSYNEQFF
>TRBV4-1|TRBJ1-2|.
CASSQRDRGDYGYTF